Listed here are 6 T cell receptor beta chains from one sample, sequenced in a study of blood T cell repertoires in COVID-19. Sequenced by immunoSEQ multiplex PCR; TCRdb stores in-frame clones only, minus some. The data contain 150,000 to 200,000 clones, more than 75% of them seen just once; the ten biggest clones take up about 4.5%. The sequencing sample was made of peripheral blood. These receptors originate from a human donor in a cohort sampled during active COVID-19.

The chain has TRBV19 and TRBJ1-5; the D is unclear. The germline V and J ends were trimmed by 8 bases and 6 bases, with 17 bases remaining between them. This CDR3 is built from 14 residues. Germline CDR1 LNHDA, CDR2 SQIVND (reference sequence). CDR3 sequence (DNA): TGTGCCAGTGCCCCAGGCCATGAACGTCAGCCCCAGCATTTT. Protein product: CASAPGHERQPQHF.

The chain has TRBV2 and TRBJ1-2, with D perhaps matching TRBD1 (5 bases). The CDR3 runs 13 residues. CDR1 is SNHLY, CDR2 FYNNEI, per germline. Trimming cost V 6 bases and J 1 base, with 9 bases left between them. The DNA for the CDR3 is TGTGCCAGCAGCCGGGACTTTAACTATGGCTACACCTTC. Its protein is CASSRDFNYGYTF.

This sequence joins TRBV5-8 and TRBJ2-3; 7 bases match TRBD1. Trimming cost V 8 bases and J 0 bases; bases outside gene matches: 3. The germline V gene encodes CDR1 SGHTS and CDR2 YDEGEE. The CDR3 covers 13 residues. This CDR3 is CARGQPSTDTQYF. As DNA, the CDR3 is TGTGCCAGGGGACAGCCTAGCACAGATACGCAGTATTTT.

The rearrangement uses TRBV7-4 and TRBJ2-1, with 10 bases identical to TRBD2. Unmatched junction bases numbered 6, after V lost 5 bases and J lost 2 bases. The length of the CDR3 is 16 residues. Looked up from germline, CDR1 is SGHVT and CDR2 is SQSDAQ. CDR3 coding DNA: TGTGCCAGCAGCGCATTGGGGACTAGCGCCTACAATGAGCAGTTCTTC. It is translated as CASSALGTSAYNEQFF.

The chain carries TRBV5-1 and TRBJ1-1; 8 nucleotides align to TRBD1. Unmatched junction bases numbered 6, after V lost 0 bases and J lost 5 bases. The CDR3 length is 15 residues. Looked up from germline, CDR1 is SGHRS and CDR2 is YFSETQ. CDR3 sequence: CASSLEQGAWTEAFF. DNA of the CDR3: TGCGCCAGCAGCTTGGAGCAGGGGGCATGGACTGAAGCTTTCTTT.

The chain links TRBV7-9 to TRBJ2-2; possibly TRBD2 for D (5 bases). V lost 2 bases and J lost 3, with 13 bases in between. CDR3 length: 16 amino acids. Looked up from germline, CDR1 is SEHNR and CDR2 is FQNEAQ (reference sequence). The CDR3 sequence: CASSLYRGSDTGELFF. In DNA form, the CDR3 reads TGTGCCAGCAGCTTATACCGGGGATCGGACACCGGGGAGCTGTTTTTT.